This T cell receptor beta chain came from a study of regulatory T cells in long-lasting Graves disease. Time point specified: newly diagnosed GD, antithyroid drugs for less than 3 months. RNA from PBMCs was the source of the TCR library. Many counts were recorded for this clonotype. Through Arm-PCR of CDR3 regions and iRepertoire HTBI primers, TCR beta libraries were built. TCRdb re-called the multiplex PCR reads through MiXCR, storing one row per CDR3 protein. The sample gives around 450,000 distinct CDR3 sequences, roughly 15% of which show up once; under 9% is in the top ten. The CDR3 totals 18 residues. CDR1 and CDR2 (germline): MDHEN, SYDVKM. V was pared by 8 bases and J by 3 bases, with 18 bases of the junction left unmatched. This sample also appeared in a second study, on T cells in Graves' hyperthyroidism and ophthalmopathy.

Here the sequenced sample was peripheral blood mononuclear cells (PBMCs), taken at new diagnosis, from a patient treated with antithyroid drugs. This chain connects TRBV28 to TRBJ2-3; TRBD2 agrees at 9 bases. This clonotype was obtained from a woman aged 40 to 55 with Graves disease. This CDR3 reads CASVVGVSGRFGTDTQYF. The CDR3 DNA is TGTGCCAGCGTTGTGGGAGTTAGCGGGAGATTCGGGACAGATACGCAGTATTTT. Supplemented by reference TRBV28 and TRBJ2-3, the full variable domain reads DVKVTQSSRYLVKRTGEKVFLECVQDMDHENMFWYRQDPGLGLRLIYFSYDVKMKEKGDIPEGYSVSREKKERFSLILESASTNQTSMYLCASVVGVSGRFGTDTQYFGPGTRLTVL.